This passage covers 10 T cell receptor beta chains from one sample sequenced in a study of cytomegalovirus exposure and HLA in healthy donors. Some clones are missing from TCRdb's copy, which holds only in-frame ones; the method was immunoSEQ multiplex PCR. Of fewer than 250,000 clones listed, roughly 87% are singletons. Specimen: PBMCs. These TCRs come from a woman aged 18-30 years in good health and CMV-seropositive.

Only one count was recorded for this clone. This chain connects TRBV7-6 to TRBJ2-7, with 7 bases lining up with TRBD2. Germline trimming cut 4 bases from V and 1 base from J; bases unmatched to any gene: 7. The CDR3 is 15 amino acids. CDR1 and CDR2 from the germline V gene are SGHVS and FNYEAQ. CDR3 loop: CASSYPGGGSYEQYF. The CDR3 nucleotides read TGTGCCAGCAGCTATCCTGGGGGGGGATCCTACGAGCAGTACTTC.

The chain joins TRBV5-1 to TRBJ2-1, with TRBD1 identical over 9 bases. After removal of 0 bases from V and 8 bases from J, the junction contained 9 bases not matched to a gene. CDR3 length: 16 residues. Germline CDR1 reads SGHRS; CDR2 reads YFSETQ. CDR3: CASSLDLGQGIDEQFF. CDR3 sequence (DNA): TGCGCCAGCAGCTTGGATTTGGGACAGGGTATCGATGAGCAGTTCTTC.

The CDR3 region has the DNA TGTGCCAGCAAGAAGGAGACTAGTATTTCTTACGAGCAGTACTTC. This codes for CASKKETSISYEQYF. The chain joins TRBV2 to TRBJ2-7; the D gene is possibly TRBD2 (6 bases). V lost 7 bases and J lost 4, with 20 bases in between. Germline CDR1 reads SNHLY; CDR2 reads FYNNEI. There are 15 residues in the CDR3.

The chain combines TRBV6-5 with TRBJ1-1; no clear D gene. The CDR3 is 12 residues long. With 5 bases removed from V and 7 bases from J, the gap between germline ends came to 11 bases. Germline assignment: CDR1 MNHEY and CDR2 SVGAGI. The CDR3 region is CASSGRVNEAFF. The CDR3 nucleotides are TGTGCCAGCAGTGGGAGGGTAAATGAAGCTTTCTTT.

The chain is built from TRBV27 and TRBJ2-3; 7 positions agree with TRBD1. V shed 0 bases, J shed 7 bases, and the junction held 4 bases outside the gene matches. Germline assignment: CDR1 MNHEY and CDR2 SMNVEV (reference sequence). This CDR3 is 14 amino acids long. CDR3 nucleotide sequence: TGTGCCAGCAGTTTATCAGGGGGCGCGAATACGCAGTATTTT. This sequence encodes CASSLSGGANTQYF.

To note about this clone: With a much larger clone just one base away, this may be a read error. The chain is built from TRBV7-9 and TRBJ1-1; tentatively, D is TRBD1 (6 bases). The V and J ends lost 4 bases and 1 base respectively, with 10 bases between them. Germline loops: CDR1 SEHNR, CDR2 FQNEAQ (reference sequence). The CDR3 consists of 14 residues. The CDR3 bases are TGTGCCAGCAGCTCCAGGGGAAAGAACACTGAAGCTTTCTTT. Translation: CASSSRGKNTEAFF.

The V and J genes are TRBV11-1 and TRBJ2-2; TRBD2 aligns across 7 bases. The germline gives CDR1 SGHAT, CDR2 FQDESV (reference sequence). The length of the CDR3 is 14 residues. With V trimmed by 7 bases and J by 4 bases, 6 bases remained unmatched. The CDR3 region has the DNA TGTGCCAGCACCAACCAGCGGGGCACCGGGGAGCTGTTTTTT. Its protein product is CASTNQRGTGELFF.

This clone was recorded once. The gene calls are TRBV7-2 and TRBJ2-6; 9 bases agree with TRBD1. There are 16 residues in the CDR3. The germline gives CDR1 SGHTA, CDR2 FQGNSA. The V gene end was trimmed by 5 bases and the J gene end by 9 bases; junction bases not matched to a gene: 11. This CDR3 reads CASSPRDRVIDNVLTF. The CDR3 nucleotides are TGTGCCAGCAGCCCCCGGGACAGGGTGATAGACAACGTCCTGACTTTC.

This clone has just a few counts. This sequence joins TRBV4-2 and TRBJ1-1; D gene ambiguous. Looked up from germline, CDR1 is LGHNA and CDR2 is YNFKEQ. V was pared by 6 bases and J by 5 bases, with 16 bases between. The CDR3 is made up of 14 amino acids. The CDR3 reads CASSQEGVWTEAFF. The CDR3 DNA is TGTGCCAGCAGTCAGGAGGGAGTTTGGACTGAAGCTTTCTTT.

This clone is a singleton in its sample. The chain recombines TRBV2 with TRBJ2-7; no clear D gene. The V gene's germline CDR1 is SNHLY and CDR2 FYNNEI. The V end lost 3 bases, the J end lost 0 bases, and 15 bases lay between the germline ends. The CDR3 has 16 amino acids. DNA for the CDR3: TGTGCCAGCAGTGACCGTCTGACTCACTACTCCTACGAGCAGTACTTC. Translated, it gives CASSDRLTHYSYEQYF.